Below are 11 T cell receptor beta chains sequenced from a single sample in a study of OX40 agonist ivuxolimab in advanced cancers. TCRdb's copy holds only in-frame clones and misses some; the assay was immunoSEQ multiplex PCR. The data contain 80,000 or so clones, 86% of them singletons. Source: CD4+ or CD8+ T cells sorted from blood, taken in a trial of the OX40 agonist ivuxolimab. All receptors derive from an adult with an advanced solid tumor such as melanoma, head and neck, liver or kidney cancer.

The V gene is TRBV5-4, the J gene TRBJ2-1; 12 positions agree with TRBD2. The CDR3 has 15 residues. V was pared by 3 bases and J by 4 bases, with 2 bases of the junction left unmatched. Germline loops: CDR1 SGHNT, CDR2 YYREEE (reference sequence). The CDR3 bases are TGTGCCAGCAGCTGGACTAGCGGGACGTACAATGAGCAGTTCTTC. Translating gives CASSWTSGTYNEQFF.

This sequence joins TRBV29-1 and TRBJ2-2; D unresolved. This CDR3 is built from 11 residues. Germline V gene lookup returns CDR1 SQVTM and CDR2 ANQGSEA. Trimming took 5 bases from V and 7 from J, leaving 8 bases between them. CDR3 in DNA: TGCAGCGTTTTAGAGAACGGGGAGCTGTTTTTT. It yields the protein CSVLENGELFF.

The CDR3 sequence: CASILRHGLTGELFF. CDR3 DNA: TGTGCCAGTATATTAAGACATGGTCTTACCGGGGAGCTGTTTTTT. J is TRBJ2-2 and V is TRBV19; D not certain. V lost 7 bases, J lost 5 bases, and 17 bases lay in between. CDR3 size: 15 residues. Germline CDR1 and CDR2: LNHDA and SQIVND (reference sequence). Complete variable domain (other parts from reference TRBV19 and TRBJ2-2): DGGITQSPKYLFRKEGQNVTLSCEQNLNHDAMYWYRQDPGQGLRLIYYSQIVNDFQKGDIAEGYSVSREKKESFPLTVTSAQKNPTAFYLCASILRHGLTGELFFGEGSRLTVL.

The chain combines TRBV6-5 with TRBJ2-7, with D possibly called TRBD1 or TRBD2 (5 bases each). The CDR3 loop spans 15 amino acids. CDR1 MNHEY and CDR2 SVGAGI come from the germline V gene. Trimming shortened V by 6 bases and J by 7 bases, and 22 bases separated the two germline ends. This CDR3 reads CASRKNGAAGGEQYF. The CDR3 nucleotides are TGTGCCAGCAGGAAGAACGGGGCGGCAGGTGGGGAGCAGTACTTC.

J is TRBJ2-5 and V is TRBV7-7; TRBD1 aligns across 8 bases. Trimming at V came to 5 bases and at J to 1 base, leaving 0 bases not matched to a gene. The CDR3 covers 13 residues. Germline CDR1 and CDR2: SSHAT and FNYEAQ (reference sequence). The CDR3 bases are TGTGCCAGCAGCGGACAGGGCCAAGAGACCCAGTACTTC. This sequence encodes CASSGQGQETQYF. The full variable domain, with the rest looked up from reference TRBV7-7 and TRBJ2-5, is GAGVSQSPRYKVTKRGQDVTLRCDPISSHATLYWYQQALGQGPEFLTYFNYEAQPDKSGLPSDRFSAERPEGSISTLTIQRTEQRDSAMYRCASSGQGQETQYFGPGTRLLVL.

This clone was detected a few times. Other DNA sequences in the same sample also yield this CDR3. The V gene is TRBV18, the J gene TRBJ2-1; D unclear. The CDR3 extends over 12 amino acids. V lost 3 bases to trimming and J lost 6 bases, with 6 bases between them. The V gene's germline CDR1 is KGHSH and CDR2 LQKENI. Written as DNA, the CDR3 is TGTGCCAGCTCACCCCAGATCAATGAGCAGTTCTTC. Its protein is CASSPQINEQFF. The full variable domain, rest sourced from reference TRBV18 and TRBJ2-1, is NAGVMQNPRHLVRRRGQEARLRCSPMKGHSHVYWYRQLPEEGLKFMVYLQKENIIDESGMPKERFSAEFPKEGPSILRIQQVVRGDSAAYFCASSPQINEQFFGPGTRLTVL.

V gene TRBV6-6 combines with J gene TRBJ2-7, with 7 bases lining up with TRBD2. Germline V gene lookup returns CDR1 MNHNY and CDR2 SVGAGI (reference sequence). This CDR3 is built from 14 residues. The J segment lost 0 bases and the V segment lost 5 bases, leaving 4 bases of the junction unmatched. This CDR3 is CASSRGDGSYEQYF. The CDR3 DNA is TGTGCCAGCAGTCGGGGGGACGGCTCCTACGAGCAGTACTTC.

The V gene is TRBV4-1, the J gene TRBJ2-5, with D perhaps matching TRBD2 (6 bases). In germline, CDR1 is MGHRA, CDR2 YSYEKL. The CDR3 loop spans 17 amino acids. V shed 1 base and J shed 5 bases, with 20 bases lying between them. In DNA form, the CDR3 reads TGCGCCAGCAGCCAAGCTCTTGGGGTCGCTAGCGCGGAGACCCAGTACTTC. This translates into CASSQALGVASAETQYF.

The rearrangement uses TRBV27 and TRBJ1-1, with D unclear. V dropped 6 bases and J dropped 0 bases, with 17 bases sitting between them. CDR3 length equals 16 residues. The germline V gene has CDR1 MNHEY and CDR2 SMNVEV (reference sequence). The CDR3, as DNA: TGTGCCAGCAGCCCGTGGCTAGGTCTTATGAACACTGAAGCTTTCTTT. Its translation: CASSPWLGLMNTEAFF.

This chain connects TRBV5-6 to TRBJ2-3, with 8 positions matching TRBD2. The CDR3 is 14 residues long. The V and J ends lost 3 bases and 7 bases, in that order; junction bases with no gene match: 7. Germline values: CDR1 SGHDT, CDR2 YYEEEE. The CDR3 nucleotides are TGTGCCAGCAGCTCTACTAGCGGTACATATACGCAGTATTTT. Protein sequence: CASSSTSGTYTQYF. The entire variable domain, with the rest obtained from reference TRBV5-6 and TRBJ2-3, is as follows: DAGVTQSPTHLIKTRGQQVTLRCSPKSGHDTVSWYQQALGQGPQFIFQYYEEEERQRGNFPDRFSGHQFPNYSSELNVNALLLGDSALYLCASSSTSGTYTQYFGPGTRLTVL.

CDR3 sequence: CASSSRGGISTDTQYF. Here the CDR3 DNA reads TGTGCCAGCAGCTCCCGTGGGGGGATTAGCACAGATACGCAGTATTTT. This rearrangement joins TRBV9 to TRBJ2-3, with D maybe TRBD2 (6 bases). CDR3 length: 16 amino acids. Trimming stripped 4 bases from V and 0 bases from J, with 15 bases between. The germline V gene encodes CDR1 SGDLS and CDR2 YYNGEE. Combining the CDR3 with reference TRBV9 and TRBJ2-3 gives the whole variable domain DSGVTQTPKHLITATGQRVTLRCSPRSGDLSVYWYQQSLDQGLQFLIQYYNGEERAKGNILERFSAQQFPDLHSELNLSSLELGDSALYFCASSSRGGISTDTQYFGPGTRLTVL.